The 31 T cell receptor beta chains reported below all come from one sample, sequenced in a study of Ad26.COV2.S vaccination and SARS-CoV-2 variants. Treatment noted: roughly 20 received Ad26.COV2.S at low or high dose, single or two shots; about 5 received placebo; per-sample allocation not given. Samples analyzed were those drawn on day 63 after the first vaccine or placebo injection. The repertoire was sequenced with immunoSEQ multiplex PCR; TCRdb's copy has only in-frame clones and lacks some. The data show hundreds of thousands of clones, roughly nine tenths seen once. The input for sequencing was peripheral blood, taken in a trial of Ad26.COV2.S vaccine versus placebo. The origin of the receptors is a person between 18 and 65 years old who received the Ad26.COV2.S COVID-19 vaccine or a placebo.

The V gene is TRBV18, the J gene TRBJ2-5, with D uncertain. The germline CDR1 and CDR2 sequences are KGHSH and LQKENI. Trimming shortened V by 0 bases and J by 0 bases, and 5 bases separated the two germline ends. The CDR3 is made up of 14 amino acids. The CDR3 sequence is CASSPPPYQETQYF. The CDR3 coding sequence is TGTGCCAGCTCACCACCGCCCTACCAAGAGACCCAGTACTTC.

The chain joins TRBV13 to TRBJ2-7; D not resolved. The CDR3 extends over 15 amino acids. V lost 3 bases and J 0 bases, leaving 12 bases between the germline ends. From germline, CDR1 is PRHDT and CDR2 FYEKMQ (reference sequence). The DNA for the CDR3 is TGTGCCAGCAGCTTTTCCGACGACTTCTCCTACGAGCAGTACTTC. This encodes CASSFSDDFSYEQYF. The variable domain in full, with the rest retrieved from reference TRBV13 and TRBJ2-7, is AAGVIQSPRHLIKEKRETATLKCYPIPRHDTVYWYQQGPGQDPQFLISFYEKMQSDKGSIPDRFSAQQFSDYHSELNMSSLELGDSALYFCASSFSDDFSYEQYFGPGTRLTVT.

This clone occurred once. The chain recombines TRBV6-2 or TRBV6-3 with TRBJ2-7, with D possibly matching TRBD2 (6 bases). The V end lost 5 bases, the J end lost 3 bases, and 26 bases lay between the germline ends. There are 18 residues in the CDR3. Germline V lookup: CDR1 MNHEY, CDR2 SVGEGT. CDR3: CASSLNLRGSNPLYEQYF. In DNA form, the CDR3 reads TGTGCCAGCAGTCTCAACCTTCGGGGGTCAAACCCTCTCTACGAGCAGTACTTC.

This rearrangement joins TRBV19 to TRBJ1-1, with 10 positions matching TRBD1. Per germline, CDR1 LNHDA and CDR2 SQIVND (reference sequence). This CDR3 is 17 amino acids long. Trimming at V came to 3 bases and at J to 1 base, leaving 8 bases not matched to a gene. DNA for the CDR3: TGTGCCAGTAGTATTCCCGGGACAGGGGTGGGGAACACTGAAGCTTTCTTT. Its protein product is CASSIPGTGVGNTEAFF. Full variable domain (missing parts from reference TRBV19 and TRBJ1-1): DGGITQSPKYLFRKEGQNVTLSCEQNLNHDAMYWYRQDPGQGLRLIYYSQIVNDFQKGDIAEGYSVSREKKESFPLTVTSAQKNPTAFYLCASSIPGTGVGNTEAFFGQGTRLTVV.

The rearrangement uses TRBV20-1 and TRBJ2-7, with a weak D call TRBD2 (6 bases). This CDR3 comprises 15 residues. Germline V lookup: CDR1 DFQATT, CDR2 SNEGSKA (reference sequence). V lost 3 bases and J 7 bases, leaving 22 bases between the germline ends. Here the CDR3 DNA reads TGCAGTGCTAGTTCTAGCGTGCGGCCCTACGTAGAGCAGTACTTC. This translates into CSASSSVRPYVEQYF.

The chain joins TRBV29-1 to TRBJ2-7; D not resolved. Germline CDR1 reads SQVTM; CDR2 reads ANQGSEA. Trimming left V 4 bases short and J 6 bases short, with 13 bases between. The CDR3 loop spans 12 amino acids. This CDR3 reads CSVGGLRSEQYF. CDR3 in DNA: TGCAGCGTTGGCGGCTTACGGAGCGAGCAGTACTTC.

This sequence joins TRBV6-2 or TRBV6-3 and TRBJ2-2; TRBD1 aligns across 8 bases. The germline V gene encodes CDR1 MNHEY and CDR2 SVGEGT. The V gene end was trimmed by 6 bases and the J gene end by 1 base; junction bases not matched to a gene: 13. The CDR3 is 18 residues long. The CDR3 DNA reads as TGTGCCAGCAGCCCTCAAAGCGCCGGGACAGGGAACACCGGGGAGCTGTTTTTT. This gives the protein CASSPQSAGTGNTGELFF.

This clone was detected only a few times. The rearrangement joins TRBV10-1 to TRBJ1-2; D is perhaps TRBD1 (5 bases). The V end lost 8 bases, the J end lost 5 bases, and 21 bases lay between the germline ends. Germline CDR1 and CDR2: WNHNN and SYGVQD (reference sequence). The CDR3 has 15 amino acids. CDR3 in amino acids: CASGRTGTFGYGYTF. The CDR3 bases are TGCGCCAGCGGGCGAACCGGGACCTTTGGTTATGGCTACACCTTC.

CDR3 sequence reads: CASTGRTAYTEAFF. Here the CDR3 DNA reads TGTGCCAGTACAGGCCGGACAGCCTACACTGAAGCTTTCTTT. The V gene is TRBV19, the J gene TRBJ1-1; TRBD1 might be the D (6 bases). Trimming shortened V by 7 bases and J by 3 bases, and 15 bases separated the two germline ends. CDR3 size: 14 residues. Germline values: CDR1 LNHDA, CDR2 SQIVND (reference sequence).

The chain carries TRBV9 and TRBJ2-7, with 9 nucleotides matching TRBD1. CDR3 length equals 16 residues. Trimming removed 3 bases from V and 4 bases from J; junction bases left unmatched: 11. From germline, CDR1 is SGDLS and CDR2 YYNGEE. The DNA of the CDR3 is TGTGCCAGCAGCGCTTCGCCGGGACAGGGAAGGTACGAGCAGTACTTC. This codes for CASSASPGQGRYEQYF.

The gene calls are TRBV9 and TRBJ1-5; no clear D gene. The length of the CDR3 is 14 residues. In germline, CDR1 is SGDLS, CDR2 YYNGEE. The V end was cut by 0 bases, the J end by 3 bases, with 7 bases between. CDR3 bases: TGTGCCAGCAGCGTAGAGCAGGACAATCAGCCCCAGCATTTT. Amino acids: CASSVEQDNQPQHF.

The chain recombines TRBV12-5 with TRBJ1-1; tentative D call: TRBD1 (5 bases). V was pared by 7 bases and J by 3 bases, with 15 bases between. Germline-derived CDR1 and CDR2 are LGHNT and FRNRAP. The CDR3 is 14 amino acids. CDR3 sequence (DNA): TGTGCTAGTGCCGCCCCCGGGGGAGACACTGAAGCTTTCTTT. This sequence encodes CASAAPGGDTEAFF.

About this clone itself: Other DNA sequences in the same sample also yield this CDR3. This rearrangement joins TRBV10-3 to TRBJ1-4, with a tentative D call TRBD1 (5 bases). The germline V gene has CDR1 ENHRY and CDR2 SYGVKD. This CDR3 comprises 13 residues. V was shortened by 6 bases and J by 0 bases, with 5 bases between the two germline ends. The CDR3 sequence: CAIRGATNEKLFF. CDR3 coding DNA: TGTGCCATCAGGGGGGCAACTAATGAAAAACTGTTTTTT.

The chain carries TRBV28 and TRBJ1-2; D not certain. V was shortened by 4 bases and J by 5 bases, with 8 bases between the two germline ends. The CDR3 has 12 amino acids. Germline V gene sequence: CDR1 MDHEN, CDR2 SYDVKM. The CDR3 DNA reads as TGTGCCAGCAGTTCCACGGAGTATGGCTACACCTTC. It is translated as CASSSTEYGYTF.

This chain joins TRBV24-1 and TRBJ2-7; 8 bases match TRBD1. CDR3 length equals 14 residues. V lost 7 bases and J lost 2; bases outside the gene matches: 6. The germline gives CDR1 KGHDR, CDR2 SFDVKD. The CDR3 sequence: CATRYDRGAYEQYF. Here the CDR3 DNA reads TGTGCCACCAGGTACGACAGGGGAGCCTACGAGCAGTACTTC.

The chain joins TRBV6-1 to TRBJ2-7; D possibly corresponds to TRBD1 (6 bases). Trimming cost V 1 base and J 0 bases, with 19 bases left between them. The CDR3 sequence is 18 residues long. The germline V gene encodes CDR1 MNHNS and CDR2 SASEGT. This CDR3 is CASSEGGYRAKISYEQYF. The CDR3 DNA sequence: TGTGCCAGCAGTGAAGGAGGTTACAGGGCAAAAATCTCCTACGAGCAGTACTTC.

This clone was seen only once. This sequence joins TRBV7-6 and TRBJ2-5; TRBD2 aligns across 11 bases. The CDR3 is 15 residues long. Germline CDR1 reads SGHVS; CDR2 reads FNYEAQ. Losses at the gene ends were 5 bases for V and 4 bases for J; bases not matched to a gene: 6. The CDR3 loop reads CASSRVAGGGETQYF. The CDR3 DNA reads TGTGCCAGCAGCCGCGTAGCGGGAGGGGGAGAGACCCAGTACTTC. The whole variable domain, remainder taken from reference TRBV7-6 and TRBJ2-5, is GAGVSQSPRYKVTKRGQDVALRCDPISGHVSLYWYRQALGQGPEFLTYFNYEAQQDKSGLPNDRFSAERPEGSISTLTIQRTEQRDSAMYRCASSRVAGGGETQYFGPGTRLLVL.

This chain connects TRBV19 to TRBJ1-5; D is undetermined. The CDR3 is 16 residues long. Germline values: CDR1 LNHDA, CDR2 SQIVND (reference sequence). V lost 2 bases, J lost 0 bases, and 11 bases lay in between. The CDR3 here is CASSILEGISNQPQHF. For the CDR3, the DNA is TGTGCCAGTAGTATACTCGAAGGAATTAGCAATCAGCCCCAGCATTTT.

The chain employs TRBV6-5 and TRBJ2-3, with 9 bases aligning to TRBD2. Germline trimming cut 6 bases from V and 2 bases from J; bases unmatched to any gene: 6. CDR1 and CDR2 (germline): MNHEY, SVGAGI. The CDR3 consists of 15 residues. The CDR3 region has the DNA TGTGCCAGCAGAGGGCTAGCGGGGATCACAGATACGCAGTATTTT. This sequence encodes CASRGLAGITDTQYF.

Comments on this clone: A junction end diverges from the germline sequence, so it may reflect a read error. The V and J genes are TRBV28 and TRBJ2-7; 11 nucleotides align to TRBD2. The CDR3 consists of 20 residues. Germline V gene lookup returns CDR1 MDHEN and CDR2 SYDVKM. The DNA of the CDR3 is TGTGCCAGCAGTACCCGGGACAGCCCGGCTAGCGGGAGGCCCTCCCACGAGCAGTACTTC. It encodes CASSTRDSPASGRPSHEQYF.

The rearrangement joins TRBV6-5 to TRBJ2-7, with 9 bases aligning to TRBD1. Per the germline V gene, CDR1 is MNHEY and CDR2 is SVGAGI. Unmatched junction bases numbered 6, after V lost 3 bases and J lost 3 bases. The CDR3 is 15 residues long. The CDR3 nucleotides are TGTGCCAGCAGTTATTCGGACAGGGGACTCTACGAGCAGTACTTC. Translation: CASSYSDRGLYEQYF.

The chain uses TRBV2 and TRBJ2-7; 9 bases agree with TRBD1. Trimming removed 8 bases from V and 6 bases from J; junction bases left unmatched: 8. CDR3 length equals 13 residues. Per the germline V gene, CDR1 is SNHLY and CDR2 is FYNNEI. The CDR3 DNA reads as TGTGCCAGCTCCTGGACAGGGGTGGCCGAGCAGTACTTC. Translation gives CASSWTGVAEQYF.

CDR3 in amino acids: CASSYGGRATEAFF. CDR3 DNA sequence: TGTGCCAGCAGCTACGGAGGGAGGGCCACTGAAGCTTTCTTT. The chain has TRBV13 and TRBJ1-1; D is unclear. V was pared by 4 bases and J by 4 bases, with 13 bases between. CDR3 size: 14 residues. Germline V gene sequence: CDR1 PRHDT, CDR2 FYEKMQ (reference sequence).

This CDR3 reads CASSPGQRESTDTQYF. The CDR3 nucleotides are TGTGCCAGCAGCCCGGGACAGCGTGAATCCACAGATACGCAGTATTTT. The chain recombines TRBV11-3 with TRBJ2-3; 7 bases line up with TRBD1. Germline CDR1 SGHNT, CDR2 YENEEA. This CDR3 comprises 16 residues. Trimming at V came to 5 bases and at J to 2 bases, leaving 10 bases not matched to a gene.

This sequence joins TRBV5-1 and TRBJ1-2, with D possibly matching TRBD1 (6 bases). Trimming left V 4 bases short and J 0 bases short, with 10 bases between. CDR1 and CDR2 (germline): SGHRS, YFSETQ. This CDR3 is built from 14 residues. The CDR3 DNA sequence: TGCGCCAGCAGCCCCAGGACAGCTAACTATGGCTACACCTTC. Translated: CASSPRTANYGYTF.

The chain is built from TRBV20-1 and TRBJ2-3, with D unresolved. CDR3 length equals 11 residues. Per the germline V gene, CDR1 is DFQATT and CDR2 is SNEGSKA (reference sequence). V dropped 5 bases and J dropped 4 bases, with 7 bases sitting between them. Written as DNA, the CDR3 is TGCAGTGCTGTAACTTCAGATACGCAGTATTTT. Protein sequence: CSAVTSDTQYF.

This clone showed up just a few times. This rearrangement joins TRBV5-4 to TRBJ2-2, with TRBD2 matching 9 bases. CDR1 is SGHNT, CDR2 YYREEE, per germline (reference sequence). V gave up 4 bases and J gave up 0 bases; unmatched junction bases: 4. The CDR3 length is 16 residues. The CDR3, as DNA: TGTGCCAGCAGCCCAGAGCGGGGGGCGAACACCGGGGAGCTGTTTTTT. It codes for CASSPERGANTGELFF.

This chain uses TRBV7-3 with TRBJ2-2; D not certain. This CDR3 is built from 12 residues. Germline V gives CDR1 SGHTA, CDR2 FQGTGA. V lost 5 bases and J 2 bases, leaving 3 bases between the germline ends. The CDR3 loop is CASSRNTGELFF. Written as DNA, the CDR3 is TGTGCCAGCAGCCGAAACACCGGGGAGCTGTTTTTT.

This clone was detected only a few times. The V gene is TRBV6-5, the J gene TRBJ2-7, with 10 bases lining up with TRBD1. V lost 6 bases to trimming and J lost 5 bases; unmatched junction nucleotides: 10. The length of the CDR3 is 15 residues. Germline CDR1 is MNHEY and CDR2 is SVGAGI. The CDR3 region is CASSPAGTGAHEQYF. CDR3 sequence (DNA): TGTGCCAGCAGCCCGGCGGGGACAGGGGCCCACGAGCAGTACTTC.

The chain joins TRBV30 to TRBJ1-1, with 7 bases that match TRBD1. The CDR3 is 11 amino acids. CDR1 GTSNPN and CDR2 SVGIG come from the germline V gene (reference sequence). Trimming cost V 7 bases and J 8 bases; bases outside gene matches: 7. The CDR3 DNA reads TGTGCCTCACAGGGGCCTTCCGAAGCTTTCTTT. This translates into CASQGPSEAFF.

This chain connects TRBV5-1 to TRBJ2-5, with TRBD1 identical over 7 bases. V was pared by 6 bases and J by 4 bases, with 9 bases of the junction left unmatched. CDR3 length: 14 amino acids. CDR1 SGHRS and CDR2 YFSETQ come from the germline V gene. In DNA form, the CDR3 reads TGCGCCAGCAACCAGGGACAGCGTTCAGAGACCCAGTACTTC. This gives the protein CASNQGQRSETQYF.